The rows below give T cell receptor beta chains drawn from one sample of a study of T cells in Graves' hyperthyroidism and ophthalmopathy. TCRdb re-called the multiplex PCR reads through MiXCR, storing one row per CDR3 protein. The sample lists over 700,000 distinct CDR3 sequences, 35% to 40% occurring once. Sequences were obtained from blood. Source of these receptors: a man between 18 and 29 years old with Graves' hyperthyroidism. CDR3s include the opening cysteine and the closing phenylalanine or tryptophan. D genes are given only for firm matches. Some rows mark clone size as missing; the rest say once, few, many or name a class of expanded clone.

J: TRBJ2-7
size: NA
length: 14
V: TRBV5-1
D: TRBD2
DNA: TGCGCCAGCAGGAGCGGGGGGCCGGGGGGCGAGCAGTACTTC
CDR3: CASRSGGPGGEQYF

J: TRBJ2-2
size: NA
length: 17
V: TRBV7-2
D: TRBD2
DNA: TGTGCCAGCAGCCCCCGTGGGACTAGCGGGAGTAGCAATGAGCAGTTTTTT
CDR3: CASSPRGTSGSSNEQFF

J: TRBJ1-2
size: NA
length: 13
V: TRBV5-1
D: NA
DNA: TGCGCCAGCAGCGGGGGGGGCGTACAAGGCTACACCTTC
CDR3: CASSGGGVQGYTF

J: TRBJ2-2
size: NA
length: 16
V: TRBV24-1
D: TRBD1
DNA: TGTGCCACCAATGACTCAGGACAGGCGAACACCGGGGAGCTGTTTTTT
CDR3: CATNDSGQANTGELFF

J: TRBJ2-2
size: NA
length: 15
V: TRBV13
D: NA
DNA: TGTGCCAGCAGCTTAGAGCGGGTCCTCACCGGGGAGCTGTTTTTT
CDR3: CASSLERVLTGELFF

J: TRBJ1-1
size: many
length: 14
V: TRBV29-1
D: NA
DNA: TGCAGCGTTGAAGATGGCGTAAGGAACACTGAAGCTTTCTTT
CDR3: CSVEDGVRNTEAFF

J: TRBJ2-7
size: once
length: 13
V: TRBV7-9
D: NA
DNA: TGCGCCAGCAGCGCCTTGGTGGCCTACGAGCAGTACTTC
CDR3: CASSALVAYEQYF

J: TRBJ1-2
size: few
length: 14
V: TRBV4-2
D: TRBD1
DNA: TGTGCCAGCAGCCAAGAAAGCAGGGGGACTGGCTACACCTTC
CDR3: CASSQESRGTGYTF

J: TRBJ2-7
size: NA
length: 15
V: TRBV9
D: NA
DNA: TGTGCCAGCAGCCGAGTAAGCGGAAGCTCCTACGAGCAGTACTTC
CDR3: CASSRVSGSSYEQYF

J: TRBJ2-7
size: few
length: 13
V: TRBV13
D: NA
DNA: TGTGCCAGCTCCCAGGCCCAAACCTACGAGCAGTACTTC
CDR3: CASSQAQTYEQYF

J: TRBJ1-2
size: many
length: 13
V: TRBV25-1
D: NA
DNA: TGTGCCAGCAGCGATACAGGGTACTATGGCTACACCTTC
CDR3: CASSDTGYYGYTF

J: TRBJ1-5
size: few
length: 15
V: TRBV4-1
D: NA
DNA: TGCGCCAGCAGCCAAGATAGTGGGGTAATGCAGCCCCAGCATTTT
CDR3: CASSQDSGVMQPQHF

J: TRBJ1-6
size: NA
length: 17
V: TRBV6-1
D: NA
DNA: TGCGCCAGCAGTAAGCGCCCGCCAGGGGATTATAATTCACCCCTCCACTTT
CDR3: CASSKRPPGDYNSPLHF

J: TRBJ2-2
size: NA
length: 15
V: TRBV7-9
D: NA
DNA: TGTGCCAGCAGCTTAAGGCTCTCGAACACCGGGGAGCTGTTTTTT
CDR3: CASSLRLSNTGELFF

J: TRBJ1-2
size: many
length: 14
V: TRBV7-2
D: NA
DNA: TGTGCCAGCAGCTTAGGCGGCGGAAAGTATGGCTACACCTTC
CDR3: CASSLGGGKYGYTF

J: TRBJ1-1
size: NA
length: 13
V: TRBV5-1
D: TRBD1
DNA: TGCGCCAGCAGCCAGGGGGGGGCCACTGAAGCTTTCTTT
CDR3: CASSQGGATEAFF

J: TRBJ2-7
size: NA
length: 13
V: TRBV7-3
D: TRBD1
DNA: TGTGCCAGCAGCTTAAGACAGGGCGACGAGCAGTACTTC
CDR3: CASSLRQGDEQYF

J: TRBJ1-1
size: NA
length: 14
V: TRBV25-1
D: NA
DNA: TGTGCCAGCACCGAAACGGGGAGAAACACTGAAGCTTTCTTT
CDR3: CASTETGRNTEAFF

J: TRBJ1-6
size: many
length: 14
V: TRBV10-3
D: TRBD1
DNA: TGTGCCATCAGTGGGGACAGGGATAATTCACCCCTCCACTTT
CDR3: CAISGDRDNSPLHF

J: TRBJ2-2
size: NA
length: 17
V: TRBV12-3/TRBV12-4
D: TRBD2
DNA: TGTGCCAGCAGTTCTTCTCCGGGGACTAGCGCCCACGGGGAGCTGTTTTTT
CDR3: CASSSSPGTSAHGELFF

J: TRBJ1-6
size: many
length: 14
V: TRBV7-9
D: TRBD1
DNA: TGTGCCAGCAGCCCGGGGACAGTCAATTCACCCCTCCACTTT
CDR3: CASSPGTVNSPLHF

J: TRBJ1-1
size: many
length: 13
V: TRBV7-9
D: NA
DNA: TGTGCCAGCAGCACCGGGACGGTAGCTGAAGCTTTCTTT
CDR3: CASSTGTVAEAFF

J: TRBJ2-7
size: NA
length: 14
V: TRBV4-1
D: NA
DNA: TGCGCCAGCAGCCAAGAAGGGGTAGCCTACGAGCAGTACTTC
CDR3: CASSQEGVAYEQYF

J: TRBJ2-7
size: many
length: 13
V: TRBV7-6
D: NA
DNA: TGTGCCAGCAGCCGCGGGACTGCCGTGGAGCAGTACTTC
CDR3: CASSRGTAVEQYF

J: TRBJ1-2
size: many
length: 12
V: TRBV2
D: TRBD1
DNA: TGTGCCAGCCGCCACAGGGGTTATGGCTACACCTTC
CDR3: CASRHRGYGYTF

J: TRBJ1-2
size: few
length: 13
V: TRBV29-1
D: TRBD1
DNA: TGCAGCGCCCACCTGACAGGGGTGTATGGCTACACCTTC
CDR3: CSAHLTGVYGYTF

J: TRBJ1-2
size: NA
length: 17
V: TRBV29-1
D: NA
DNA: TGCAGCGTTGAAGATCCCCCTCTAGACAGGTGGGGCTATGGCTACACCTTC
CDR3: CSVEDPPLDRWGYGYTF

J: TRBJ2-5
size: NA
length: 14
V: TRBV14
D: NA
DNA: TGTGCCAGCAGCCAAGAGGGGGGCATACTTCCCCAGTACTTC
CDR3: CASSQEGGILPQYF

J: TRBJ1-5
size: NA
length: 15
V: TRBV10-3
D: TRBD1
DNA: TGTGCCAGCGGACAGGGAAGTTGGGTCAATCAGCCCCAGCATTTT
CDR3: CASGQGSWVNQPQHF

J: TRBJ1-1
size: NA
length: 16
V: TRBV11-2
D: TRBD1
DNA: TGTGCCAGCAGCCCGAGGGACAGGGGTAAAAACACTGAAGCTTTCTTT
CDR3: CASSPRDRGKNTEAFF

J: TRBJ2-7
size: NA
length: 16
V: TRBV5-5
D: NA
DNA: TGTGCCAGCAGCGGGCCTTCAAGCGGGCCCTCCTACGAGCAGTACTTC
CDR3: CASSGPSSGPSYEQYF

J: TRBJ1-1
size: NA
length: 12
V: TRBV4-2
D: NA
DNA: TGTGCCAGCAGCCAAATTGGCACAGAAGCTTTCTTT
CDR3: CASSQIGTEAFF

J: TRBJ1-4
size: NA
length: 14
V: TRBV5-1
D: TRBD1
DNA: TGCGCCAGCGTGGCGGACAGGGTGGAGGAAAAACTGTTTTTT
CDR3: CASVADRVEEKLFF

J: TRBJ1-5
size: NA
length: 14
V: TRBV4-1
D: NA
DNA: TGCGCCAGCAGCCAAGAAAATCTCGATCAGCCCCAGCATTTT
CDR3: CASSQENLDQPQHF

J: TRBJ1-5
size: NA
length: 17
V: TRBV2
D: TRBD1
DNA: TGTGCCAGCAGCCAAGATCTCCTGACAGGGAAGTTTCAGCCCCAGCATTTT
CDR3: CASSQDLLTGKFQPQHF

J: TRBJ2-7
size: NA
length: 13
V: TRBV6-6
D: TRBD1
DNA: TGTGCCAGCAGTTTAACCGGACAGGGCGGGCAGTACTTC
CDR3: CASSLTGQGGQYF

J: TRBJ2-2
size: few
length: 11
V: TRBV9
D: NA
DNA: TGTGCCAGCAGCCGGGACAGGGAGCTGTTTTTT
CDR3: CASSRDRELFF

J: TRBJ1-2
size: NA
length: 13
V: TRBV9
D: NA
DNA: TGTGCCAGCAGCACGGGGGGCGACTATGGCTACACCTTC
CDR3: CASSTGGDYGYTF

J: TRBJ1-3
size: NA
length: 14
V: TRBV3-1
D: NA
DNA: TGTGCCAGCATGTCTTCGGGGTCGGGAAACACCATATATTTT
CDR3: CASMSSGSGNTIYF

J: TRBJ1-2
size: few
length: 15
V: TRBV13
D: NA
DNA: TGTGCCAGCAGCTCTCGGACAGCCGGGCTTGGTGGCTACACCTTC
CDR3: CASSSRTAGLGGYTF

J: TRBJ2-7
size: NA
length: 16
V: TRBV6-1
D: TRBD1
DNA: TGTGCCAGCAGTGAGGTGGGACAGGGTGGCTCCTACGAGCAGTACTTC
CDR3: CASSEVGQGGSYEQYF

J: TRBJ1-1
size: NA
length: 14
V: TRBV7-9
D: NA
DNA: TGTGCCAGCAGCTTGGGATATGGCTACACTGAAGCTTTCTTT
CDR3: CASSLGYGYTEAFF

J: TRBJ1-1
size: NA
length: 13
V: TRBV2
D: NA
DNA: TGTGCCAGCAGTGAAAGTAGGGACTCTGAAGCTTTCTTT
CDR3: CASSESRDSEAFF

J: TRBJ2-7
size: NA
length: 17
V: TRBV7-2
D: TRBD2
DNA: TGCGCCAGCAGCTTTCGGACTAGCGGGGGTTCCATAGACGAGCAGTACTTC
CDR3: CASSFRTSGGSIDEQYF

J: TRBJ2-7
size: NA
length: 18
V: TRBV6-5
D: TRBD2
DNA: TGTGCCAGCAGTTACTCGAATTCGCGGGAGGGTCCTACCTACGAGCAGTACTTC
CDR3: CASSYSNSREGPTYEQYF

J: TRBJ1-4
size: few
length: 14
V: TRBV7-7
D: NA
DNA: TGTGCTAGCAGCCAAGACCGAGGGGAGGAAAAACTGTTTTTT
CDR3: CASSQDRGEEKLFF

J: TRBJ1-1
size: NA
length: 12
V: TRBV9
D: NA
DNA: TGTGCCACCTCCGAGATGAACGCTGAAGCTTTCTTT
CDR3: CATSEMNAEAFF

J: TRBJ1-1
size: NA
length: 14
V: TRBV27
D: NA
DNA: TGTGCCACTTCAACCTTCCGGGGGGACACTGAAGCTTTCTTT
CDR3: CATSTFRGDTEAFF

J: TRBJ2-5
size: NA
length: 14
V: TRBV5-1
D: NA
DNA: TGCGCCAGCAACTCCGGGACGGTTCAAGAGACCCAGTACTTC
CDR3: CASNSGTVQETQYF

J: TRBJ2-7
size: many
length: 14
V: TRBV2
D: TRBD1
DNA: TGTGCCAGCAGCGGGACAGGGGGTTCCTACGAGCAGTACTTC
CDR3: CASSGTGGSYEQYF

J: TRBJ2-5
size: many
length: 13
V: TRBV29-1
D: NA
DNA: TGCAGCGTGAAAACAGGGTCCCAAGAGACCCAGTACTTC
CDR3: CSVKTGSQETQYF

J: TRBJ1-1
size: NA
length: 13
V: TRBV12-3/TRBV12-4
D: NA
DNA: TGTGCCAGCAGAGAAAGGCTTGAGGGGGAAGCTTTCTTT
CDR3: CASRERLEGEAFF

J: TRBJ2-2
size: NA
length: 18
V: TRBV14
D: NA
DNA: TGTGCCAGCAGCCAAGCGTTAGCGGATCTTGGGTTGCCCGGGGAGCTGTTTTTT
CDR3: CASSQALADLGLPGELFF

J: TRBJ1-1
size: few
length: 17
V: TRBV7-9
D: NA
DNA: TGTGCCAGCAGCAACGTTCCAGGTCCGGTGGGGGCCACTGAAGCTTTCTTT
CDR3: CASSNVPGPVGATEAFF

J: TRBJ2-1
size: NA
length: 15
V: TRBV2
D: TRBD2
DNA: TGTGCCAGCAGTTATCGGATAGCGGGAGTTCATGAGCAGTTCTTC
CDR3: CASSYRIAGVHEQFF

J: TRBJ2-7
size: NA
length: 14
V: TRBV9
D: NA
DNA: TGTGCCAGCAGCGACCGGGGGGCTATCTACGAGCAGTACTTC
CDR3: CASSDRGAIYEQYF